This T cell receptor (beta chain) was obtained from a study of blood T cell repertoires in COVID-19. Whole-study context: Acute-phase and convalescent COVID-19 samples originated in the United States, Italy and Spain. Nucleic acid was either cDNA or gDNA, and it came from T cells, B-cell-depleted T cells, or PBMCs.

Original data processing: Amplification of reference gene primers provided the estimated nucleated cell counts. Assay used: immunoSEQ multiplex PCR; TCRdb lists only in-frame clones, some missing. From that table come the V and J calls and clone size; the DNA was used to work out D and trimming. The sample records approximately 37,000 clones, 87% being singletons. This clone was seen only a few times. This CDR3 comprises 14 residues. CDR1 is WNHNN, CDR2 SYGVQD, per germline (reference sequence). The V and J ends lost 0 bases and 11 bases respectively, with 17 bases between them. The sequence derives from an elderly man with active COVID-19. This sequence joins TRBV10-1 and TRBJ2-7, with D possibly TRBD1 on 6 matching bases. What was sequenced was peripheral blood. CDR3 nucleotide sequence: TGCGCCAGCAGTGAGTCCCGGCAGGGGCAAAAGAAGTACTTC. As protein: CASSESRQGQKKYF.